This T cell receptor (beta chain) was captured in a study of PD-L1 blockade in urothelial cancer. Synthetic templates analogous to TCR were spiked into all PCRs individually. Generated by immunoSEQ multiplex PCR, the TCRdb table keeps only in-frame clones and is missing some. The table includes about 74,000 clones, almost 90% detected once. This sample's time point: pretreatment peripheral blood. Locally advanced or metastatic urothelial carcinoma was diagnosed in the patients. Concerning this clone itself: The conserved phenylalanine or tryptophan normally closing the CDR3 is absent here, so this likely arose from a read error. It is unclear where the CDR3 begins or ends on the DNA, so no DNA is shown, and the CDR3 is as TCRdb lists it.

CDR1 is MDHEN, CDR2 SYDVKM, per germline. Both ends counted, the CDR3 spans 12 residues. The receptor comes from a man in his 70s with urothelial cancer. The sample here was PBMCs, taken around atezolizumab (anti-PD-L1) treatment. This sequence joins TRBV28 and TRBJ2-3; the table's D call of TRBD1 was not tested on the DNA. CDR3 sequence reads: CASSLNGAGPLL.